The 27 T cell receptor beta chains listed next were all sequenced from one sample in a study of cytomegalovirus exposure and HLA in healthy donors. The table came from immunoSEQ multiplex PCR; TCRdb's copy has only in-frame clones and leaves some out. The sample shows 40,000 to 60,000 clones, 85% to 95% of them seen only once. The source material was PBMCs. These receptors were collected from a woman aged 18-30 years in good health and CMV-seropositive.

The chain couples TRBV7-9 to TRBJ1-1; 7 bases align to TRBD1. Germline CDR1 and CDR2: SEHNR and FQNEAQ (reference sequence). Trimming removed 5 bases from V and 6 bases from J; junction bases left unmatched: 6. CDR3 length: 13 residues. In DNA form, the CDR3 reads TGTGCCAGCAGCAAGACAGGGAGTGCTGAAGCTTTCTTT. It encodes CASSKTGSAEAFF.

This chain joins TRBV5-1 and TRBJ2-2; TRBD1 matches at 8 bases. Trimming took 0 bases from V and 5 from J; bases not matched to a gene: 6. The CDR3 runs 16 residues. Looked up from germline, CDR1 is SGHRS and CDR2 is YFSETQ. In DNA form, the CDR3 reads TGCGCCAGCAGCTTGGGTCAGGGGGCGCGAACCGGGGAGCTGTTTTTT. This sequence encodes CASSLGQGARTGELFF.

The rearrangement links TRBV30 to TRBJ1-5, with a weak D call TRBD1 (6 bases). V lost 7 bases to trimming and J lost 6 bases, with 16 bases between them. From germline, CDR1 is GTSNPN and CDR2 SVGIG (reference sequence). The CDR3 consists of 13 residues. CDR3: CAFLQGRGQPQHF. The CDR3 nucleotides read TGTGCCTTCCTACAGGGTAGGGGTCAGCCCCAGCATTTT.

The gene calls are TRBV7-6 and TRBJ2-1; 9 bases are a match to TRBD1. The germline CDR1 and CDR2 sequences are SGHVS and FNYEAQ. The CDR3 consists of 14 residues. V trimming: 5 bases; J trimming: 8 bases; junction bases outside the gene matches: 7. The CDR3 spells CASSRGDRVDEQFF. CDR3 coding DNA: TGTGCCAGCAGCCGGGGGGACAGGGTGGATGAGCAGTTCTTC.

The chain is built from TRBV27 and TRBJ2-7; 10 bases align to TRBD1. The CDR3 is 12 amino acids. J gave up 7 bases and V 5 bases, and 2 bases lay outside the gene matches. Germline assignment: CDR1 MNHEY and CDR2 SMNVEV (reference sequence). CDR3 region: CASSPGQGEQYF. The CDR3 nucleotides are TGTGCCAGCAGTCCGGGACAGGGGGAGCAGTACTTC.

The chain has TRBV5-4 and TRBJ1-2; 11 bases fit TRBD1. The CDR3 extends over 15 amino acids. The junction had 5 bases not matched to a gene; V was cut back by 4 bases and J by 3 bases. CDR1 and CDR2 from the germline V gene are SGHNT and YYREEE (reference sequence). The CDR3 sequence is CASSHSDRGHYGYTF. The CDR3 nucleotides are TGTGCCAGCAGCCACTCGGACAGGGGGCACTATGGCTACACCTTC.

The rearrangement links TRBV11-2 to TRBJ2-5; possibly TRBD1 for D (6 bases). This CDR3 is 15 amino acids long. Germline assignment: CDR1 SGHAT and CDR2 FQNNGV. The V end lost 4 bases, the J end lost 5 bases, and 17 bases lay between the germline ends. The CDR3 here is CASSWRGDTRETQYF. Here the CDR3 DNA reads TGTGCCAGCAGCTGGAGAGGGGACACTCGGGAGACCCAGTACTTC.

This sequence joins TRBV29-1 and TRBJ1-1; TRBD1 matches 7 bases. V trimming: 4 bases; J trimming: 0 bases; junction bases outside the gene matches: 5. This CDR3 is 14 amino acids long. Germline-derived CDR1 and CDR2 are SQVTM and ANQGSEA. The CDR3, as DNA: TGCAGCGTTGCGACAGGGAGCATGAACACTGAAGCTTTCTTT. This sequence encodes CSVATGSMNTEAFF. Looking up the rest from reference TRBV29-1 and TRBJ1-1 gives the full variable domain: SAVISQKPSRDICQRGTSLTIQCQVDSQVTMMFWYRQQPGQSLTLIATANQGSEATYESGFVIDKFPISRPNLTFSTLTVSNMSPEDSSIYLCSVATGSMNTEAFFGQGTRLTVV.

J is TRBJ2-7 and V is TRBV28; TRBD2 aligns across 15 bases. There are 19 residues in the CDR3. Germline trimming cut 3 bases from V and 1 base from J; bases unmatched to any gene: 10. Germline-derived CDR1 and CDR2 are MDHEN and SYDVKM. The chain's CDR3 is CASSFGLGLAGGSSYEQYF. DNA of the CDR3: TGTGCCAGCAGTTTTGGATTGGGACTAGCGGGAGGCAGTTCCTACGAGCAGTACTTC.

V and J are TRBV28 and TRBJ1-2, with D uncertain. CDR3 length equals 12 residues. CDR1 MDHEN and CDR2 SYDVKM come from the germline V gene. The germline V and J ends were trimmed by 8 bases and 6 bases, with 13 bases remaining between them. CDR3 DNA sequence: TGTGCCAGCGCCCTGCCCGGGAATGGCTACACCTTC. Its protein is CASALPGNGYTF.

J is TRBJ2-7 and V is TRBV9; unclear D gene. Trimming shortened V by 0 bases and J by 2 bases, and 21 bases separated the two germline ends. Per the germline V gene, CDR1 is SGDLS and CDR2 is YYNGEE. The length of the CDR3 is 18 residues. The DNA of the CDR3 is TGTGCCAGCAGCGTAGGAAATTCTTGGTCAGGTACACCCTACGAGCAGTACTTC. Its protein product is CASSVGNSWSGTPYEQYF.

This rearrangement joins TRBV6-1 to TRBJ2-7; D may be TRBD2 (6 bases). The CDR3 is 12 residues long. Germline V CDR1 and CDR2: MNHNS, SASEGT. Trimming cost V 3 bases and J 4 bases, with 7 bases left between them. CDR3: CASSELAYEQYF. CDR3 bases: TGTGCCAGCAGTGAGCTAGCGTACGAGCAGTACTTC.

The chain employs TRBV5-1 and TRBJ1-2; the D gene is possibly TRBD1 (5 bases). V was cut by 3 bases and J by 4 bases, with 16 bases left in between. Germline V gives CDR1 SGHRS, CDR2 YFSETQ. The CDR3 contains 15 residues. In nucleotides, the CDR3 is TGCGCCAGCAGCTCGTCGCAGGGTCTAAGCTATGGCTACACCTTC. Translated: CASSSSQGLSYGYTF.

This chain connects TRBV28 to TRBJ1-4; perhaps TRBD1 as D (6 bases). Germline V gene data show CDR1 as MDHEN and CDR2 as SYDVKM. This CDR3 is built from 16 residues. V was clipped by 6 bases and J by 0 bases, with 14 bases between them. CDR3 nucleotide sequence: TGTGCCAGCAGCCGCCCAGACAGGCCAACTAATGAAAAACTGTTTTTT. Translating it yields CASSRPDRPTNEKLFF.

The chain is built from TRBV5-1 and TRBJ2-1; 10 nucleotides line up with TRBD2. The CDR3 runs 17 residues. CDR1 and CDR2 (germline): SGHRS, YFSETQ. With 1 base clipped from V and 4 bases from J, the junction kept 8 bases outside the gene matches. The CDR3 DNA is TGCGCCAGCAGCTTGTGGTTCGAGCGGGAGGGATACAATGAGCAGTTCTTC. Translating it yields CASSLWFEREGYNEQFF.

V and J are TRBV27 and TRBJ1-1; 7 bases are a match to TRBD1. CDR1 and CDR2 from the germline V gene are MNHEY and SMNVEV (reference sequence). Trimming removed 4 bases from V and 3 bases from J; junction bases left unmatched: 2. This CDR3 spans 13 amino acids. This CDR3 is CASSWQGDTEAFF. The CDR3 coding sequence is TGTGCCAGCAGTTGGCAGGGGGACACTGAAGCTTTCTTT.

The chain recombines TRBV30 with TRBJ2-3, with 16 bases fitting TRBD2. The CDR3 spans 21 residues. From germline, CDR1 is GTSNPN and CDR2 SVGIG (reference sequence). After removal of 0 bases from V and 1 base from J, the junction contained 13 bases not matched to a gene. The CDR3 protein is CAWSVNPSGTSGRDRTDTQYF. DNA of the CDR3: TGTGCCTGGAGTGTTAACCCCTCCGGGACTAGCGGGAGGGACCGCACAGATACGCAGTATTTT.

V usage is TRBV30 and J usage is TRBJ1-4; 9 bases are shared with TRBD1. The CDR3 length is 17 residues. Germline V gives CDR1 GTSNPN, CDR2 SVGIG (reference sequence). V lost 1 base and J lost 5; bases outside the gene matches: 11. The DNA for the CDR3 is TGTGCCTGGAGTGACACCCGGGACAGGGCCTTAAATGAAAAACTGTTTTTT. This encodes CAWSDTRDRALNEKLFF.

There are a few counts of this clone. The CDR3 region is CASSRTGISNQPQHF. The CDR3, as DNA: TGTGCCAGCAGTAGAACAGGGATCAGCAATCAGCCCCAGCATTTT. The chain combines TRBV28 with TRBJ1-5; a weak D match, TRBD1 (6 bases). Looked up from germline, CDR1 is MDHEN and CDR2 is SYDVKM. V dropped 5 bases and J dropped 1 base, with 12 bases sitting between them. The CDR3 totals 15 residues.

The rearrangement links TRBV28 to TRBJ2-1, with TRBD2 matching over 14 bases. This CDR3 is 20 amino acids long. Germline loops: CDR1 MDHEN, CDR2 SYDVKM. Trimming at V came to 5 bases and at J to 5 bases, leaving 17 bases not matched to a gene. Here the CDR3 DNA reads TGTGCCAGCAGTCAGGCCGGACTAGCGGGAGGACGGGCCCCGCACAATGAGCAGTTCTTC. It encodes CASSQAGLAGGRAPHNEQFF.

The J gene is TRBJ1-5, the V gene TRBV28; 8 bases are a match to TRBD1. Trimming took 6 bases from V and 2 from J; bases not matched to a gene: 6. This CDR3 is built from 15 residues. The germline V gene has CDR1 MDHEN and CDR2 SYDVKM. The chain's CDR3 is CASRDRGGGNQPQHF. The CDR3 DNA reads as TGTGCCAGCAGAGACAGGGGTGGGGGCAATCAGCCCCAGCATTTT. The variable domain in full, completed from reference TRBV28 and TRBJ1-5, reads DVKVTQSSRYLVKRTGEKVFLECVQDMDHENMFWYRQDPGLGLRLIYFSYDVKMKEKGDIPEGYSVSREKKERFSLILESASTNQTSMYLCASRDRGGGNQPQHFGDGTRLSIL.

V usage is TRBV2 and J usage is TRBJ2-1, with TRBD2 matching over 11 bases. The CDR3 spans 15 residues. Germline loops: CDR1 SNHLY, CDR2 FYNNEI. The trim removed 7 bases at V and 5 bases at J, leaving 7 bases unmatched. CDR3 coding DNA: TGTGCCAGCACTCCGGGACTAGCGGACCACAATGAGCAGTTCTTC. Translated: CASTPGLADHNEQFF.

The J gene is TRBJ2-7, the V gene TRBV18, with TRBD1 matching 7 bases. This CDR3 has 15 amino acids. Per germline, CDR1 KGHSH and CDR2 LQKENI. The junction had 7 bases not matched to a gene; V was cut back by 0 bases and J by 5 bases. The CDR3 loop reads CASSPPTRGSHEQYF. The CDR3 DNA sequence: TGTGCCAGCTCACCACCAACCAGGGGGTCCCACGAGCAGTACTTC.

This clone was found once. The chain uses TRBV7-2 and TRBJ2-1, with D perhaps matching TRBD2 (6 bases). V lost 7 bases and J lost 4, with 14 bases in between. The CDR3 is 14 amino acids. Germline V lookup: CDR1 SGHTA, CDR2 FQGNSA. Here the CDR3 DNA reads TGTGCCAGCACCAAAGGACTACGATACAATGAGCAGTTCTTC. Translation: CASTKGLRYNEQFF.

V usage is TRBV5-6 and J usage is TRBJ2-5, with 10 bases lining up with TRBD2. The CDR3 is 14 residues long. V was clipped by 4 bases and J by 3 bases; unmatched bases: 3. CDR1 is SGHDT and CDR2 is YYEEEE in the germline V gene. CDR3 bases: TGTGCCAGCAGCCGGACTAGCGGAGAAGAGACCCAGTACTTC. Its translation is CASSRTSGEETQYF.

The chain recombines TRBV4-1 with TRBJ2-7, with 12 bases identical to TRBD1. The J segment lost 2 bases and the V segment lost 3 bases, leaving 5 bases of the junction unmatched. This CDR3 is 16 amino acids long. Per germline, CDR1 MGHRA and CDR2 YSYEKL. CDR3 sequence reads: CASSHQGQGATYEQYF. In DNA form, the CDR3 reads TGCGCCAGCAGCCATCAGGGACAGGGGGCTACCTACGAGCAGTACTTC.

The chain employs TRBV7-2 and TRBJ2-2; weak D call: TRBD1 (6 bases). The V end was cut by 5 bases, the J end by 1 base, with 14 bases between. CDR1 SGHTA and CDR2 FQGNSA come from the germline V gene. This CDR3 region has 16 residues. The CDR3 protein is CASSPQGPGNTGELFF. Written as DNA, the CDR3 is TGTGCCAGCAGCCCCCAGGGGCCTGGGAACACCGGGGAGCTGTTTTTT.